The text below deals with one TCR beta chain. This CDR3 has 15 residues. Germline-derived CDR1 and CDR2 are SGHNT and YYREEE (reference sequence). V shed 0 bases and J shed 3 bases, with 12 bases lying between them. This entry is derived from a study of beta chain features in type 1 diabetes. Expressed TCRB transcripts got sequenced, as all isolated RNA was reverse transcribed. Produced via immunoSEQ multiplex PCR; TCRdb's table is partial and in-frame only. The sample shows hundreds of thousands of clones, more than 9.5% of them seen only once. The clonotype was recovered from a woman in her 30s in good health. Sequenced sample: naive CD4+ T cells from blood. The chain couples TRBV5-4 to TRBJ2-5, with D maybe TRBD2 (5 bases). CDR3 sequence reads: CASSLARAGEETQYF. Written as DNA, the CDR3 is TGTGCCAGCAGCTTGGCGAGGGCCGGCGAAGAGACCCAGTACTTC.